This T cell receptor (beta chain) was captured in a study of T cell changes during pregnancy in multiple sclerosis. Clones were read by immunoSEQ multiplex PCR, and TCRdb kept only the in-frame ones, dropping some. The data contain about 54,000 clones, 91% of them singletons. Trimming shortened V by 5 bases and J by 0 bases, and 17 bases separated the two germline ends. This CDR3 comprises 17 residues. Germline V gene lookup returns CDR1 SGHRS and CDR2 YFSETQ. This receptor was identified in a female donor in good health, enrolled as a control in a pregnancy study. The chain has TRBV5-1 and TRBJ2-2; possibly TRBD2 for D (6 bases). Sequencing used peripheral blood, obtained after pregnancy. CDR3 sequence reads: CASRPSTGTANTGELFF. The CDR3 DNA reads TGCGCCAGCAGACCCTCGACCGGGACTGCGAACACCGGGGAGCTGTTTTTT.